The count of the clone carrying this T cell receptor (beta chain) is one. Its antigen is not known. Between the trimmed V and J ends, which lost 1 base and 3 bases, there was a span of 10 bases. The CDR3 runs to 15 residues. Germline V gene sequence: CDR1 SGHTA, CDR2 FQGNSA. The data derive from a study of shared clonotypes between healthy human individuals. Free of recent acute infections or vaccinations, the donors were healthy HIV-negative adults. Study-wide points: Non-shared clonotypes were found to have lower generation probabilities than the clonotypes that were shared by all four of the sorted-subset donors.

TCRdb keeps only in-frame clones here, not all; method: immunoSEQ multiplex PCR. Of roughly 640,000 clones listed, roughly 97% are singletons. The TCR was taken from a woman in her 30s in good health. The chain couples TRBV7-2 to TRBJ2-1; a possible D gene is TRBD1 (6 bases). Sequencing used naive CD4+ T cells sorted from blood. Subset here: CD45RA+ positively selected. The CDR3 here is CASSLVAGDYNEQFF. For the CDR3, the DNA is TGTGCCAGCAGCTTAGTGGCAGGGGACTACAATGAGCAGTTCTTC.